This T cell receptor (beta chain) originates from a study of monozygotic twins with inflammatory bowel disease. Germline V gene lookup returns CDR1 LGHNT and CDR2 FRNRAP. This CDR3 spans 15 amino acids. Study conclusions and caveats: The data offered no way to tell different T cell subtypes apart.

Note on this clonotype: Its antigen is as yet unknown.

cDNA was produced in eight separate reactions per sample. TCRdb reprocessed the 5' RACE reads and reports one entry per CDR3 protein, with no DNA. This sample's table has around 140,000 distinct CDR3 sequences. Sequenced input: blood. The TCR was taken from a human donor with ulcerative colitis or Crohn's disease, or a healthy co-twin of an affected twin (not recorded which). The gene calls are TRBV12-5 and TRBJ2-7; TCRdb proposes TRBD2, but this gene call is untestable without DNA. The CDR3 here is CASAASGSPPYEQYF.